The 13 T cell receptor beta chains below all came from one sample that was sequenced in a study of spatial heterogeneity in lung cancer. Time point reported: sample taken at primary tumor resection. Whole RNA from tumor, nontumor lung or frozen PBMC was sequenced unsorted. MiXCR, applied by TCRdb to the 5' RACE reads, yields one record per CDR3 protein. The sample shows roughly 49,000 distinct CDR3 sequences, around 6.7% of them seen only once. The specimen comprised PBMCs, sampled at surgery. The receptors come from a female donor with early-stage non-small cell lung cancer.

This clonotype was recorded at least ten times. The V and J genes are TRBV3-1 and TRBJ1-2; D is undetermined. Between the trimmed V and J ends, which lost 1 base and 3 bases, there was a span of 9 bases. The CDR3 runs 14 residues. The germline V gene encodes CDR1 LGHDT and CDR2 YNNKEL (reference sequence). CDR3 loop: CASSQASGDYGYTF. CDR3 bases: TGTGCCAGCAGCCAAGCTTCCGGGGACTATGGCTACACCTTC.

The gene calls are TRBV14 and TRBJ2-5, with 8 bases lining up with TRBD2. This CDR3 has 15 residues. CDR1 and CDR2 from the germline V gene are SGHDN and FVKESK. V was pared by 5 bases and J by 4 bases, with 9 bases of the junction left unmatched. The CDR3 sequence: CASSIPLAGSETQYF. CDR3 coding DNA: TGTGCCAGCAGCATACCCTTAGCGGGGTCAGAGACCCAGTACTTC.

This clonotype came up many times. In DNA, the CDR3 is TGCAGCTCAAAGCGTACGTGGGATACGCAGTATTTT. Protein sequence: CSSKRTWDTQYF. This chain uses TRBV29-1 with TRBJ2-3; no firm D call. The V gene's germline CDR1 is SQVTM and CDR2 ANQGSEA. CDR3 length: 12 amino acids. Trimming stripped 8 bases from V and 6 bases from J, with 15 bases between.

The chain is built from TRBV6-2 or TRBV6-3 and TRBJ1-2; 7 nucleotides agree with TRBD1. There are 13 residues in the CDR3. Germline V lookup: CDR1 MNHEY, CDR2 SVGEGT. V was pared by 8 bases and J by 4 bases, with 7 bases of the junction left unmatched. CDR3 sequence: CASRVEGAYGYTF. CDR3 nucleotide sequence: TGTGCCAGCCGCGTGGAGGGGGCCTATGGCTACACCTTC.

This clonotype has a count of ten or more. The gene calls are TRBV11-2 and TRBJ2-1, with 13 bases identical to TRBD2. The CDR3 has 17 residues. Germline V gene lookup returns CDR1 SGHAT and CDR2 FQNNGV. V lost 3 bases, J lost 7 bases, and 9 bases stayed unmatched. This CDR3 reads CASSFSFATSGGNEQFF. CDR3 sequence (DNA): TGTGCCAGCAGCTTTTCCTTCGCGACTAGCGGGGGGAATGAGCAGTTCTTC.

In its sample, this clonotype was seen many times. The rearrangement links TRBV5-1 to TRBJ1-6; 7 bases map to TRBD1. The germline gives CDR1 SGHRS, CDR2 YFSETQ. The length of the CDR3 is 14 residues. V lost 4 bases to trimming and J lost 10 bases; unmatched junction nucleotides: 8. CDR3 DNA sequence: TGCGCCAGCAGCCGCGACAGGGAGCGATCACCCCTCCACTTT. Protein: CASSRDRERSPLHF.

V gene TRBV7-2 combines with J gene TRBJ2-1, with no clear D. V was clipped by 1 base and J by 4 bases, with 5 bases between them. Germline-derived CDR1 and CDR2 are SGHTA and FQGNSA. This CDR3 comprises 13 residues. CDR3 nucleotide sequence: TGTGCCAGCAGCTTAGTCCCATACAATGAGCAGTTCTTC. This sequence encodes CASSLVPYNEQFF.

This clonotype has at least ten counts. The chain recombines TRBV28 with TRBJ2-1, with 9 bases lining up with TRBD1. V was pared by 6 bases and J by 4 bases, with 7 bases of the junction left unmatched. This CDR3 is 15 amino acids long. CDR1 and CDR2 (germline): MDHEN, SYDVKM. CDR3 bases: TGTGCCAGCAGCCTCGGGACAGGGTGGTACAATGAGCAGTTCTTC. As protein: CASSLGTGWYNEQFF.

V and J are TRBV5-1 and TRBJ2-1, with 9 bases fitting TRBD1. CDR1 and CDR2 (germline): SGHRS, YFSETQ. This CDR3 has 14 amino acids. V gave up 6 bases and J gave up 8 bases; unmatched junction bases: 9. The CDR3 nucleotides read TGCGCCAGCACCCGGGACAGGGACAGAGATGAGCAGTTCTTC. Protein sequence: CASTRDRDRDEQFF.

This clonotype was counted at least ten times. The chain couples TRBV7-3 to TRBJ2-2; D is undetermined. There are 14 residues in the CDR3. V was cut by 3 bases and J by 4 bases, with 9 bases left in between. Per germline, CDR1 SGHTA and CDR2 FQGTGA. CDR3 DNA: TGTGCCAGCAGCTTTGTACCTGGCACCGGGGAGCTGTTTTTT. This sequence encodes CASSFVPGTGELFF.

This clonotype has a handful of counts. The chain links TRBV7-2 to TRBJ1-3; 7 bases fit TRBD1. This CDR3 is 17 amino acids long. The J segment lost 0 bases and the V segment lost 1 base, leaving 6 bases of the junction unmatched. Germline lookup yields CDR1 SGHTA and CDR2 FQGNSA. Here the CDR3 reads CASSLVGAGGSGNTIYF. For the CDR3, the DNA is TGTGCCAGCAGCTTAGTTGGGGCAGGGGGCTCTGGAAACACCATATATTTT. Supplemented by reference TRBV7-2 and TRBJ1-3, the full variable domain reads GAGVSQSPSNKVTEKGKDVELRCDPISGHTALYWYRQSLGQGLEFLIYFQGNSAPDKSGLPSDRFSAERTGGSVSTLTIQRTQQEDSAVYLCASSLVGAGGSGNTIYFGEGSWLTVV.

This clonotype has ten or more counts. This rearrangement joins TRBV25-1 to TRBJ1-5; D call uncertain. Germline V gene data show CDR1 as MGHDK and CDR2 as SYGVNS. The CDR3 spans 14 residues. Trimming left V 2 bases short and J 0 bases short, with 5 bases between. The CDR3 here is CASSEGDSNQPQHF. The CDR3 DNA is TGTGCCAGCAGTGAAGGCGATAGCAATCAGCCCCAGCATTTT.

This clonotype was recorded at least ten times. The V call is TRBV4-1, the J call TRBJ1-5; 7 bases align to TRBD1. Germline V gene lookup returns CDR1 MGHRA and CDR2 YSYEKL. CDR3 length: 15 residues. Unmatched junction bases numbered 3, after V lost 0 bases and J lost 4 bases. The CDR3 protein is CASSQDRQGNQPQHF. In nucleotides, the CDR3 is TGCGCCAGCAGCCAAGATCGACAGGGTAATCAGCCCCAGCATTTT.